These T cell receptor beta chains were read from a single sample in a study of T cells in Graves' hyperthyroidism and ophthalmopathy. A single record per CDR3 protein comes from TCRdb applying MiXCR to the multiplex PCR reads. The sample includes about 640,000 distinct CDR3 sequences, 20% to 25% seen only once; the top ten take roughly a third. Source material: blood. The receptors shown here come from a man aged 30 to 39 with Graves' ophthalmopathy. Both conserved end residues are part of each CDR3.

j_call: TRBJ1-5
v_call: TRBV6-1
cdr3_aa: CASRAQTGPEPQHF

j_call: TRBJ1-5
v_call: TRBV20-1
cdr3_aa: CSASSGSYQPQHF

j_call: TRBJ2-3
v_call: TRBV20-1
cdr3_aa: CSARVNLVAGGLNTDTQYF

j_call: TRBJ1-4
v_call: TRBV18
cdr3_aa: CASSPDRGEKLFF

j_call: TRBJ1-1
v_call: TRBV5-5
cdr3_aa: CASSLSTGGPGDTEAFF

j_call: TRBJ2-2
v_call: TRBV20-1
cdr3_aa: CSARSAGVAGELFF

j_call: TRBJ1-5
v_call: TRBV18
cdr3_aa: CASSKTGTDNQPQHF

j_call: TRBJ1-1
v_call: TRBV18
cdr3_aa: CASSPRPGKMNTEAFF

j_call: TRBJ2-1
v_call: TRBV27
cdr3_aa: CASSPQRASGRAPYNEQFF

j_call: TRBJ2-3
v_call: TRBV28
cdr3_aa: CASSAGTSGSDTQYF

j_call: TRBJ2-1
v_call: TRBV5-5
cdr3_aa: CASSFLVLADNGQFF

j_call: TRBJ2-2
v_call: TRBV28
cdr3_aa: CASSFREGSAGELFF

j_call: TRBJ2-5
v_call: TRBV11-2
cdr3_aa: CASSLVVKERQETRYF

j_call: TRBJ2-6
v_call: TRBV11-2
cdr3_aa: CASSPQGFGANVLTF

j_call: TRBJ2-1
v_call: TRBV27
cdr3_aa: CASGLEDDNEQFF

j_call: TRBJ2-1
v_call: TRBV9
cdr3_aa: CASHPGGPAYNEQFF

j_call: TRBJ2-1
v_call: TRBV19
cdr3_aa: CASSRGLVGENEQFF

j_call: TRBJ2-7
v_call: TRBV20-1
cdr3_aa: CSALPGTLSYEQYF

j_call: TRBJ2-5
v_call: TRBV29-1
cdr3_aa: CSVEGVGYQETQYF

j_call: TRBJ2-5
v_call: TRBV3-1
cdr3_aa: CASSNLAGASQETQYF

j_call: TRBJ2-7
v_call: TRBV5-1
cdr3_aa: CASSLEAGKNEQYF

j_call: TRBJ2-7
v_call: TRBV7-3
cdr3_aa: CASSLQAGGPYEQYF

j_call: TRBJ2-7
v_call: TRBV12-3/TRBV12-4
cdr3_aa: CASSFYAGVSYEQYF

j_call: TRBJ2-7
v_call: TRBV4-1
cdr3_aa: CASSRGGWTGPYEQYF

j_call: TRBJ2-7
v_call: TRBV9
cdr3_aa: CASSVEESLTYEQYF

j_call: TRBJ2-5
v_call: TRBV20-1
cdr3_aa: CSASGQETQYF

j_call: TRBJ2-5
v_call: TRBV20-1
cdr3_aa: CSAKGTSAGEETQYF

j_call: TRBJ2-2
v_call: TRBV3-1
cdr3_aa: CASSQRTGAVTGELFF

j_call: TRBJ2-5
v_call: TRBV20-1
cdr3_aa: CSAYKTSGAQETQYF

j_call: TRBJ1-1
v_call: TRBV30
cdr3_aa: CASGIETEAFF

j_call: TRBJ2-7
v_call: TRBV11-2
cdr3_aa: CASSPVLRGRTYEQYF

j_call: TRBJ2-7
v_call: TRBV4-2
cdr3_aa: CALTGGLVYEQYF

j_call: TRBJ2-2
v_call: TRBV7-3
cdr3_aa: CASSLTRSTGELFF

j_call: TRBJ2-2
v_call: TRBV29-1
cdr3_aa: CSARQGAGGELFF

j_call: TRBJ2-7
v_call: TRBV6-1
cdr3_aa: CASSDLGATDEQYF

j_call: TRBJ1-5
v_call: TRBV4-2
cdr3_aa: CASSLWTGSNQPQHF

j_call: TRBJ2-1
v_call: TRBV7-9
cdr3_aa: CASTRVSGRQFF

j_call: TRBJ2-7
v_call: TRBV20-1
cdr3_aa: CSANPGLYEQYF

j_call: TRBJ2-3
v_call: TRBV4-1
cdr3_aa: CASSQGYYQGPQLATQYF

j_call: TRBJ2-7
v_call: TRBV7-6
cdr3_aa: CASSERDSSYEQYF

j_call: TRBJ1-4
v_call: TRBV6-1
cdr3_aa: CASAQDSYNEKLFF

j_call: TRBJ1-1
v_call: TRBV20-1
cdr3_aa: CSARGDRQNTEAFF

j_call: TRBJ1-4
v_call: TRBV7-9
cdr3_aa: CASSLAVEKLFF

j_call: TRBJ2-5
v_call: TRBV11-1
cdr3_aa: CASRPGPRRNQETQYF

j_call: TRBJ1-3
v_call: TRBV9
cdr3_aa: CASSVIAGTSGNTIYF

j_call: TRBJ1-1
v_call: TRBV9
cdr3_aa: CASSEERNTEAFF

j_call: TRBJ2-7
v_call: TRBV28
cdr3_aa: CASKRDRAGEQYF

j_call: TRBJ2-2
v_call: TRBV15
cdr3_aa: CATSPGLAAVPGELFF

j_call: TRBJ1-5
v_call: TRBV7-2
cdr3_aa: CASSQSAGINQPQHF

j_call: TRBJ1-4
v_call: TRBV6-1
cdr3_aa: CASSSPRGHNEKLFF

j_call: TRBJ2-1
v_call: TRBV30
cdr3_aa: CAWSGEGGSYNEQFF

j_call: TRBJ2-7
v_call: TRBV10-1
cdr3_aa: CASSEQGREDEQYF

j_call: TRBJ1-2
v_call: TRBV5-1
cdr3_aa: CASSLAVNKNRDHYGYTF

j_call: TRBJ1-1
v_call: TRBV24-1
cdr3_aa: CATSDANTEAFF